These 9 T cell receptor beta chains share one sample of origin, sequenced in a study of T cells after yellow fever vaccination (dated by TCRdb to between 2019 and 2020). Per the publication, the treatment or condition label means: live attenuated yellow fever vaccine strain. Library preparation used 5' RACE. This sample was sequenced with an Illumina NovaSeq 6000. TCRdb handled the public reads itself, with Q25 trimming in fastp and clone calling in MiXCR, and kept productive beta chains. Each entry merges the rows of one CDR3 protein and shows their most common DNA and genes. In all, the sample holds around 120,000 distinct CDR3 sequences, and roughly 15% of those were seen once. About 42% of the sample is held by the ten biggest clonotypes. Sequenced here: CD8+ T cells sorted from PBMCs, sampled 5 days after the yellow fever booster vaccination. All receptors come from a man between 18 and 29 years old who received the YFV17D yellow fever vaccine.

This clonotype turned up a few times. This sequence joins TRBV6-2 or TRBV6-3 and TRBJ2-5, with 7 bases lining up with TRBD1. This CDR3 is 18 amino acids long. Germline V gives CDR1 MNHEY, CDR2 SVGEGT. V dropped 0 bases and J dropped 5; count of bases not matched to a gene: 15. The DNA for the CDR3 is TGTGCCAGCAGTTACTCGAGTTTGCCAGGGGGTAGTGGGGAGACCCAGTACTTC. Translating it yields CASSYSSLPGGSGETQYF.

The genes are TRBV6-5 and TRBJ2-5; D may be TRBD1 (5 bases). The germline V gene encodes CDR1 MNHEY and CDR2 SVGAGI. Trimming stripped 2 bases from V and 2 bases from J, with 9 bases between. The CDR3 loop spans 14 amino acids. CDR3: CASSYESGQETQYF. The CDR3 DNA sequence: TGTGCCAGCAGTTACGAGTCAGGGCAAGAGACCCAGTACTTC.

Only a few counts were recorded for this clonotype. The chain employs TRBV2 and TRBJ2-1; 11 bases are shared with TRBD2. Germline V lookup: CDR1 SNHLY, CDR2 FYNNEI. The CDR3 covers 17 residues. With V trimmed by 0 bases and J by 3 bases, 4 bases remained unmatched. This CDR3 reads CASSEASGGAFYNEQFF. The DNA for the CDR3 is TGTGCCAGCAGTGAAGCTAGCGGGGGGGCCTTCTACAATGAGCAGTTCTTC. The variable domain in full, with the rest retrieved from reference TRBV2 and TRBJ2-1, is EPEVTQTPSHQVTQMGQEVILRCVPISNHLYFYWYRQILGQKVEFLVSFYNNEISEKSEIFDDQFSVERPDGSNFTLKIRSTKLEDSAMYFCASSEASGGAFYNEQFFGPGTRLTVL.

The V call is TRBV7-6, the J call TRBJ2-7; possibly TRBD2 for D (5 bases). The CDR3 has 11 amino acids. V was cut by 4 bases and J by 7 bases, with 8 bases left in between. CDR1 and CDR2 (germline): SGHVS, FNYEAQ. CDR3 sequence reads: CASSSRREQYF. CDR3 coding DNA: TGTGCCAGCAGCTCGAGGAGGGAGCAGTACTTC.

The rearrangement links TRBV2 to TRBJ2-7, with 7 bases fitting TRBD1. The CDR3 covers 14 residues. Trimming cost V 6 bases and J 5 bases; bases outside gene matches: 10. The germline V gene encodes CDR1 SNHLY and CDR2 FYNNEI. CDR3: CASSEPGQIDEQYF. The CDR3 nucleotides read TGTGCCAGCAGCGAACCGGGACAGATCGACGAGCAGTACTTC.

This clonotype has only a few counts. The V gene is TRBV6-2 or TRBV6-3, the J gene TRBJ1-1; TRBD1 matches at 7 bases. V trimming: 6 bases; J trimming: 6 bases; junction bases outside the gene matches: 7. Germline CDR1 and CDR2: MNHEY and SVGEGT. The CDR3 extends over 13 amino acids. In nucleotides, the CDR3 is TGTGCCAGCAGACAGGGGTGGGGGCCTGAAGCTTTCTTT. Translated, it gives CASRQGWGPEAFF.

The chain couples TRBV20-1 to TRBJ2-7; TRBD2 aligns across 9 bases. This CDR3 comprises 14 residues. CDR1 DFQATT and CDR2 SNEGSKA come from the germline V gene (reference sequence). Trimming took 7 bases from V and 3 from J; bases not matched to a gene: 10. The CDR3 bases are TGCAGTGGCCTCCTTATAGCGGGGGTCTACGAGCAGTACGTC. This codes for CSGLLIAGVYEQYV.

In its sample, this clonotype was seen a few times. The chain uses TRBV4-1 and TRBJ2-5; TRBD1 agrees at 7 bases. V lost 3 bases, J lost 0 bases, and 4 bases stayed unmatched. The germline V gene encodes CDR1 MGHRA and CDR2 YSYEKL. The CDR3 is 15 residues long. The CDR3: CASSHSTGDQETQYF. DNA of the CDR3: TGCGCCAGCAGCCACTCTACAGGGGACCAAGAGACCCAGTACTTC.

The table lists this clonotype with many counts. The chain combines TRBV10-2 with TRBJ2-7; D ambiguous. Germline V gives CDR1 WSHSY, CDR2 SAAADI. Trimming left V 3 bases short and J 6 bases short, with 6 bases between. The CDR3 spans 11 residues. CDR3 sequence reads: CASSEGSEQYV. In DNA form, the CDR3 reads TGCGCCAGCAGTGAAGGTAGCGAGCAGTACGTC.